This T cell receptor (beta chain) originates from a study of Graves' ophthalmopathy and Graves' hyperthyroidism. V lost 8 bases to trimming and J lost 5 bases; unmatched junction nucleotides: 4. The germline V gene encodes CDR1 MDHEN and CDR2 SYDVKM. This CDR3 comprises 12 residues. To note about this clonotype: Its target is unknown.

RNA transcripts were the source from which TCR beta CDR3 regions were amplified. Investigators did first-round RT-PCR with HTBI primers, then second-round multiplex PCR. TCRdb analysed the multiplex PCR reads with MiXCR anew, one entry per CDR3 protein. The table lists some 150,000 distinct CDR3 sequences, roughly 36% of them singletons, with around 9.3% in the top ten. Study findings and constraints: With over 85% sensitivity and around 81% specificity, a 13-signature model separated ophthalmopathy from stable hyperthyroidism.

Sequenced material: peripheral blood. The chain is built from TRBV28 and TRBJ2-5; 8 bases are a match to TRBD1. This receptor was taken from a young man with Graves' ophthalmopathy. The CDR3 DNA reads as TGTGCCAGCTTAGGACAGGGCGAGACCCAGTACTTC. Its protein product is CASLGQGETQYF.